This TCR beta chain derives from a study of shared clonotypes between healthy human individuals. Worth noting for this clone: Antigen unknown.

Findings of the study overall: Approximately 4.9% of naive CD4 clonotypes were shared across four donors. Relative to their counterparts shared across all four donors, non-shared clonotypes exhibited diminished generation probabilities.

Repertoires were generated with immunoSEQ multiplex PCR, while TCRdb's copy carries only in-frame clones and drops some. The data hold roughly 650,000 clones, with more than 95% observed a single time. With 3 bases removed from V and 4 bases from J, the gap between germline ends came to 15 bases. Germline CDR1 and CDR2: WNHNN and SYGVQD (reference sequence). CDR3 size: 15 residues. This sequence joins TRBV10-1 and TRBJ1-1; D possibly corresponds to TRBD1 (6 bases). Sequencing input: naive CD4+ T cells sorted from blood. Subset of the sample: CD45RA+ positively selected. The sequence came from a woman in her 30s in good health. The CDR3 sequence: CASSDVQGSGTEAFF. The CDR3 nucleotides are TGCGCCAGCAGTGACGTACAGGGATCCGGCACTGAAGCTTTCTTT.